This is a list of T cell receptor beta chains from one sample in a study of OX40 agonist ivuxolimab in advanced cancers. The repertoire was sequenced with immunoSEQ multiplex PCR; TCRdb's copy has only in-frame clones and lacks some. The sample shows some 41,000 clones, around 87% of them seen only once. This material consisted of CD4+ or CD8+ T cells sorted from blood, taken in a trial of the OX40 agonist ivuxolimab. All receptors come from an adult with an advanced solid tumor such as melanoma, head and neck, liver or kidney cancer. Each CDR3 is given with its conserved first and last residue. The D gene is left open where the match is weak. The size entry is marked missing in some rows and otherwise reads once, few, many or a size class.

D gene,J gene,V gene,clone size,CDR3 DNA,CDR3 protein
.,TRBJ2-5,TRBV7-9,.,TGTGCCAGCAGCTTCCCCCTCTTAGCGGAACAAGAGACCCAGTACTTC,CASSFPLLAEQETQYF
TRBD2,TRBJ2-2,TRBV10-3,.,TGTGCCATCAGTGAGAGAAAAGGACTAGCAGGTCCGGGGGAGCTGTTTTTT,CAISERKGLAGPGELFF
.,TRBJ2-1,TRBV20-1,.,TGCAGTGCTTCCTATTACAATGAGCAGTTCTTC,CSASYYNEQFF
.,TRBJ1-3,TRBV18,.,TGTGCCAGCAAAACAGGGATTCTTGGAAACACCATATATTTT,CASKTGILGNTIYF
.,TRBJ1-1,TRBV7-2,.,TGTGCCAGCAGCTTAGACAGTAACACTGAAGCTTTCTTT,CASSLDSNTEAFF
.,TRBJ2-7,TRBV5-1,.,TGCGCCAGCAGCGTCGGGACAGCCGGGGGCTACGAGCAGTACTTC,CASSVGTAGGYEQYF
.,TRBJ1-1,TRBV30,.,TGTGCCTGGGCAAGACCGACCCGTGAAGCTTTCTTT,CAWARPTREAFF
.,TRBJ1-4,TRBV6-5,.,TGTGCCAGCAGTGAACGAAGACAGAGGGAAAAACTGTTTTTT,CASSERRQREKLFF
TRBD1,TRBJ1-2,TRBV7-9,.,TGTGCCAGCAGCCCCCCAGGGGGAAGCTATGGCTACACCTTC,CASSPPGGSYGYTF
TRBD2,TRBJ2-3,TRBV11-3,.,TGTGCCAGCAGCTTAGATTTCCTAGCGGGACCTGATACGCAGTATTTT,CASSLDFLAGPDTQYF
.,TRBJ2-1,TRBV6-6,.,TGTGCCAGCAGCTACATAGGACAGATCAATGAGCAGTTCTTC,CASSYIGQINEQFF
.,TRBJ1-2,TRBV7-3,few,TGTGCCAGCAGCCGATTAGGGGGAAACTATGGCTACACCTTC,CASSRLGGNYGYTF
.,TRBJ2-1,TRBV7-9,.,TGTGCCAGCAGCTCACGAAACAATGAGCAGTTCTTC,CASSSRNNEQFF
TRBD1,TRBJ2-7,TRBV11-2,.,TGTGCCAGCAGCTTAAGGGACAGGGCCCTTCAGGAGCAGTACTTC,CASSLRDRALQEQYF
TRBD2,TRBJ2-7,TRBV19,few,TGTGCCAGTAGTTTGAGACTAGCGGGAGAGGGCGAGCAGTACTTC,CASSLRLAGEGEQYF
.,TRBJ1-6,TRBV13,.,TGTGCCAGCAGCTTAGGGCGGTATAATTCACCCCTCCACTTT,CASSLGRYNSPLHF
.,TRBJ2-1,TRBV18,.,TGTGCCAGCTCACGATCACAGGGTCTCCACAATGAGCAGTTCTTC,CASSRSQGLHNEQFF
.,TRBJ1-1,TRBV6-1,few,TGTGCCAGCAGTGAAACGTGGGGGGGTGAAGCTTTCTTT,CASSETWGGEAFF
.,TRBJ2-7,TRBV11-3,.,TGTGCCAGCAGCTTAGAAAGGGGCTACGAGCAGTACTTC,CASSLERGYEQYF
.,TRBJ1-5,TRBV6-5,.,TGTGCCACCACCCCCACCTACAGGGCACAGCAGCCCCAGCATTTT,CATTPTYRAQQPQHF
TRBD2,TRBJ2-4,TRBV6-5,.,TGTGCCAGCAGTAAGATTGGGGGGAGGGACATTCAGTACTTC,CASSKIGGRDIQYF
TRBD1,TRBJ2-1,TRBV10-2,.,TGCGCCAGCAAAGGGACAGGGGTTAATGAGCAGTTCTTC,CASKGTGVNEQFF
.,TRBJ1-5,TRBV10-3,.,TGTGCCATCAGTGTGAAACAAGATCAGCCCCAGCATTTT,CAISVKQDQPQHF
TRBD2,TRBJ2-3,TRBV6-4,.,TGTGCCAGCAGTGGGAGCGGGGGGAGCACAGATACGCAGTATTTT,CASSGSGGSTDTQYF
.,TRBJ2-1,TRBV7-8,.,TGTGCCAGCAGCTTAGAGGGGGGTTTGTGGACCCGCGTCTCCTACAATGAGCAGTTCTTC,CASSLEGGLWTRVSYNEQFF
.,TRBJ1-1,TRBV6-5,.,TGTGCCAGCAGCAGAGGAGGGTACGCTGAAGCTTTCTTT,CASSRGGYAEAFF
.,TRBJ1-3,TRBV5-6,.,TGTGCCAGCAAGCTTCGGTTGACGATCCCTGGAAACACCATATATTTT,CASKLRLTIPGNTIYF
.,TRBJ2-1,TRBV29-1,once,TGCGGGGCCGTTCCGCGGGAATACAATGAGCAGTTCTTC,CGAVPREYNEQFF